Listed below are T cell receptor beta chains from one sample, sequenced in a study of blood T cell repertoires in COVID-19. Assay: immunoSEQ multiplex PCR; the TCRdb copy retains only in-frame clones and omits some. In the table there are 100,000 to 150,000 clones, 70% to 85% of which are singletons. The sequenced sample consisted of peripheral blood. These receptors were obtained from a woman in her sixties with acute or convalescent COVID-19. Each CDR3 is given with its conserved first and last residue. The order of the fields is V gene, J gene, CDR3 protein.

v_call: TRBV7-9
j_call: TRBJ2-3
cdr3_aa: CASSAGTARTDTQYF

v_call: TRBV14
j_call: TRBJ1-2
cdr3_aa: CASSQDWADYGYTF

v_call: TRBV5-1
j_call: TRBJ2-3
cdr3_aa: CASSYKQGFADTQYF

v_call: TRBV30
j_call: TRBJ2-3
cdr3_aa: CAWKRGLSTDTQYF

v_call: TRBV30
j_call: TRBJ2-3
cdr3_aa: CAWGGTGGVADTQYF

v_call: TRBV27
j_call: TRBJ2-2
cdr3_aa: CASRSLHDTGELFF

v_call: TRBV11-2
j_call: TRBJ1-3
cdr3_aa: CASAGVRNTIYF

v_call: TRBV7-9
j_call: TRBJ2-6
cdr3_aa: CASSSGQGEGPGANVLTF

v_call: TRBV7-8
j_call: TRBJ1-1
cdr3_aa: CASSFIAGQAEAFF

v_call: TRBV6-5
j_call: TRBJ1-1
cdr3_aa: CASSPRRTEAFF

v_call: TRBV5-5
j_call: TRBJ2-5
cdr3_aa: CASSLGGFSRQETQYF

v_call: TRBV6-2/TRBV6-3
j_call: TRBJ2-1
cdr3_aa: CASSYFRGGAAEQFF

v_call: TRBV2
j_call: TRBJ2-1
cdr3_aa: CASSDFKSRAGGPGEQFF

v_call: TRBV7-8
j_call: TRBJ2-5
cdr3_aa: CASSLGTQYF

v_call: TRBV3-1/TRBV3-2
j_call: TRBJ1-5
cdr3_aa: CASSHPRAPGDSSNQPQHF

v_call: TRBV24-1
j_call: TRBJ1-4
cdr3_aa: CATSGGQGATNEKLFF

v_call: TRBV19
j_call: TRBJ1-1
cdr3_aa: CASSISRGTEAFF

v_call: TRBV7-9
j_call: TRBJ1-6
cdr3_aa: CASSSGRDSPLHF

v_call: TRBV18
j_call: TRBJ1-6
cdr3_aa: CASSQRSEGVSPLHF

v_call: TRBV20-1
j_call: TRBJ1-2
cdr3_aa: CSSETEGGYTF

v_call: TRBV19
j_call: TRBJ1-2
cdr3_aa: CASSIGPTDYGYTF

v_call: TRBV29-1
j_call: TRBJ2-7
cdr3_aa: CSVAVPGQASYEQYF

v_call: TRBV9
j_call: TRBJ1-6
cdr3_aa: CASSSRRGQSPLHF